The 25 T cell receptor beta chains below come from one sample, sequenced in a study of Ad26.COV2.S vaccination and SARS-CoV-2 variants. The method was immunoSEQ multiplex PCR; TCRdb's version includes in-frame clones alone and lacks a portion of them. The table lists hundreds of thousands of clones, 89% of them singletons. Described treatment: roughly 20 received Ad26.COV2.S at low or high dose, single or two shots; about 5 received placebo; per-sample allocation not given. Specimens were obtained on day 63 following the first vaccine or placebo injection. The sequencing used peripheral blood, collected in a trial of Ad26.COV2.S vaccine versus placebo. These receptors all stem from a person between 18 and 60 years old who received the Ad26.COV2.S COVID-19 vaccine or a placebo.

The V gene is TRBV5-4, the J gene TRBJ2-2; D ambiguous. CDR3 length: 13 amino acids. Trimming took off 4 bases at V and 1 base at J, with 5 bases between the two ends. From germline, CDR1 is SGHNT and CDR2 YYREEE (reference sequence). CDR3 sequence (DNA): TGTGCCAGCAGCCCAGGGAACACCGGGGAGCTGTTTTTT. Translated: CASSPGNTGELFF.

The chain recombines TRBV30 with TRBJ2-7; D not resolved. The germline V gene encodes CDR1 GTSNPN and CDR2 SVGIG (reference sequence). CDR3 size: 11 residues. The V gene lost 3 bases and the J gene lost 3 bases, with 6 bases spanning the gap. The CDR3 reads CAWRAYYEQYF. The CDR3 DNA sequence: TGTGCCTGGAGGGCCTACTACGAGCAGTACTTC.

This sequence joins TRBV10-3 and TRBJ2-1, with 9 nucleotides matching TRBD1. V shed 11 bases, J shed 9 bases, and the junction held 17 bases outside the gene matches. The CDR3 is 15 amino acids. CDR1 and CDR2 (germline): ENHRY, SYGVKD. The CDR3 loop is CASEGGQGLFAEQFF. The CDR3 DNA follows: TGTGCCTCAGAAGGAGGACAGGGGTTGTTCGCTGAGCAGTTCTTC.

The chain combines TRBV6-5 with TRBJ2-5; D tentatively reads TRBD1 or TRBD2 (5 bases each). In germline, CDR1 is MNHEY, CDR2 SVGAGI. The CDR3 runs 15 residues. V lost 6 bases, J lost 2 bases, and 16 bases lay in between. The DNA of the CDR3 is TGTGCCAGCAGACCCCCCCGGGGCCCGCAAGAGACCCAGTACTTC. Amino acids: CASRPPRGPQETQYF.

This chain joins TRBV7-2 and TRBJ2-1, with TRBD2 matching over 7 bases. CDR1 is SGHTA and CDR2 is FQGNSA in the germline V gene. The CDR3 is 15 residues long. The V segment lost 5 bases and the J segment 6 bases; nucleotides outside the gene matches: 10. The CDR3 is CASSVRTSTPNEQFF. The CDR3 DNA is TGTGCCAGCAGCGTACGGACTAGTACCCCCAATGAGCAGTTCTTC.

The CDR3 bases are TGTGCCAGCAGCGAGGGGGGCGGGCCTTACAATGAGCAGTTCTTC. As protein: CASSEGGGPYNEQFF. This chain links TRBV11-2 with TRBJ2-1; the D gene could be TRBD1 or TRBD2 (6 bases each). Trimming pared 5 bases from V and 4 bases from J, leaving 15 bases between. This CDR3 is 15 amino acids long. Germline V gives CDR1 SGHAT, CDR2 FQNNGV.

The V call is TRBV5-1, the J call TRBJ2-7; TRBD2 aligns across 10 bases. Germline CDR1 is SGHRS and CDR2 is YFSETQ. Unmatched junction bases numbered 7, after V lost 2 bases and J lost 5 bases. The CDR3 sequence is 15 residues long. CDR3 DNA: TGCGCCAGCAGCTTCACTAGCGGGACTCTCCACGAGCAGTACTTC. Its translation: CASSFTSGTLHEQYF. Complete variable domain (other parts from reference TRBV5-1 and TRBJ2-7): KAGVTQTPRYLIKTRGQQVTLSCSPISGHRSVSWYQQTPGQGLQFLFEYFSETQRNKGNFPGRFSGRQFSNSRSEMNVSTLELGDSALYLCASSFTSGTLHEQYFGPGTRLTVT.

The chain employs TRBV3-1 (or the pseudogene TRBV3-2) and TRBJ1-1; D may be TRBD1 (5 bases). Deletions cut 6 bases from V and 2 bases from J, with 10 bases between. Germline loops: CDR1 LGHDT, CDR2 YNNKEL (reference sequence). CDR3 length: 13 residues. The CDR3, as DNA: TGTGCCAGCAGAAGACAGATTAACACTGAAGCTTTCTTT. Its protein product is CASRRQINTEAFF.

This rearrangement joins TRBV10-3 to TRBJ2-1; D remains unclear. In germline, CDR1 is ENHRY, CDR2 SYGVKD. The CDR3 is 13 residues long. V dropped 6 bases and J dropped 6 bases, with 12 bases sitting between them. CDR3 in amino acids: CAIRDADLNEQFF. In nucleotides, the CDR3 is TGTGCCATCAGGGACGCGGACCTCAATGAGCAGTTCTTC.

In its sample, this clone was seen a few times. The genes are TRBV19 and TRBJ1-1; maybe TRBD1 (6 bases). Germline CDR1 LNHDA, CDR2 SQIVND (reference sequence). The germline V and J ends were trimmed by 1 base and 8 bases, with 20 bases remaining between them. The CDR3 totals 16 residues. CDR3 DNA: TGTGCCAGTAGTATAGGGGGGGCAGGGCCAGGTGTCGAAGCTTTCTTT. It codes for CASSIGGAGPGVEAFF.

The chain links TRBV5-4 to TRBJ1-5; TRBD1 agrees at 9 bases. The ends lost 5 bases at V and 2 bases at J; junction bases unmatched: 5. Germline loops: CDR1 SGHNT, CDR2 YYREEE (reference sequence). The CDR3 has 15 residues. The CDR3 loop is CASSSTGGRNQPQHF. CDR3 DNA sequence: TGTGCCAGCAGTTCTACAGGGGGCCGCAATCAGCCCCAGCATTTT.

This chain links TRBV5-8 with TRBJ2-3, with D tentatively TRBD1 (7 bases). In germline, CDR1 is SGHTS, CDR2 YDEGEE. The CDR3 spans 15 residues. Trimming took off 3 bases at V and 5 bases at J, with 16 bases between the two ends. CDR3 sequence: CASSSGDSHIDTQYF. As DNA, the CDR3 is TGTGCCAGCAGCTCGGGGGACAGTCACATAGATACGCAGTATTTT.

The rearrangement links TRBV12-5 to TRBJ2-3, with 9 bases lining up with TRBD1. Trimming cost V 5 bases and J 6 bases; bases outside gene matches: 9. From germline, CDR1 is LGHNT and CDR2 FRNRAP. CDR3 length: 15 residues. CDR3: CASGPVGTGRDTQYF. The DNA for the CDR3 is TGTGCTAGTGGTCCCGTAGGGACAGGGCGGGATACGCAGTATTTT. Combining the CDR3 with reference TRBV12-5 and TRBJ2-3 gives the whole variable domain DARVTQTPRHKVTEMGQEVTMRCQPILGHNTVFWYRQTMMQGLELLAYFRNRAPLDDSGMPKDRFSAEMPDATLATLKIQPSEPRDSAVYFCASGPVGTGRDTQYFGPGTRLTVL.

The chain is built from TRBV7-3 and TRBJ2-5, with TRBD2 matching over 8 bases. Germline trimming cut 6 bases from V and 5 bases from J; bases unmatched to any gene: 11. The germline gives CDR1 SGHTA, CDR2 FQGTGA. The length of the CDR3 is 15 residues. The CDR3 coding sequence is TGTGCCAGCAGTCTTAACGGGGGGGCTTTGGAGACCCAGTACTTC. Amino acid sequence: CASSLNGGALETQYF. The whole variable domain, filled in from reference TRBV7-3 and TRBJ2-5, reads GAGVSQTPSNKVTEKGKYVELRCDPISGHTALYWYRQSLGQGPEFLIYFQGTGAADDSGLPNDRFFAVRPEGSVSTLKIQRTERGDSAVYLCASSLNGGALETQYFGPGTRLLVL.

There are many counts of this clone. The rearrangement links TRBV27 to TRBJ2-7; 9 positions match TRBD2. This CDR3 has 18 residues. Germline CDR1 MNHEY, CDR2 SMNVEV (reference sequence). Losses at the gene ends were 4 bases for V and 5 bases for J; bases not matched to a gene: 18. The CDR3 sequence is CASSSTRGSGSLRDEQYF. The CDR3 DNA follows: TGTGCCAGCAGTTCTACCCGGGGTAGCGGGAGCCTCAGGGACGAGCAGTACTTC.

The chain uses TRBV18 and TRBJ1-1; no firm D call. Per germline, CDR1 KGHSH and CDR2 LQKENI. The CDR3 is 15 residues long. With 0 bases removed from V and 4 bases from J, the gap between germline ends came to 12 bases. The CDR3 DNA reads TGTGCCAGCTCACCACCTCGGCAGGTGGCCACTGAAGCTTTCTTT. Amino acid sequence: CASSPPRQVATEAFF. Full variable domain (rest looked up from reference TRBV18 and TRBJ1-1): NAGVMQNPRHLVRRRGQEARLRCSPMKGHSHVYWYRQLPEEGLKFMVYLQKENIIDESGMPKERFSAEFPKEGPSILRIQQVVRGDSAAYFCASSPPRQVATEAFFGQGTRLTVV.

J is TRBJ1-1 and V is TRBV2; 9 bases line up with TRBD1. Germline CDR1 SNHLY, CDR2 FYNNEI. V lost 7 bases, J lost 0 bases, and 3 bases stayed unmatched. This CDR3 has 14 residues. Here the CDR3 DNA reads TGTGCCAGCACTGGACAGGGGATGAACACTGAAGCTTTCTTT. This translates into CASTGQGMNTEAFF.

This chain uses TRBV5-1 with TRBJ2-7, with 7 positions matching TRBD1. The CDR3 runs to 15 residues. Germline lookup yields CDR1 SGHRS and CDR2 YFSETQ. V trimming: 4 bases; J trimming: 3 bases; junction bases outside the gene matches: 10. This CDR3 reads CASSPGTVISYEQYF. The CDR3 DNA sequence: TGCGCCAGCAGCCCCGGGACAGTAATCAGCTACGAGCAGTACTTC.

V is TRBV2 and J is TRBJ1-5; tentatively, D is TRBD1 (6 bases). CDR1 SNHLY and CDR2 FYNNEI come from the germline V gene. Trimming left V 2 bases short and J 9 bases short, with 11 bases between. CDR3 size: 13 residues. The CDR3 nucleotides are TGTGCCAGCAGTGAATCGACAGGCAGGCCCCAGCATTTT. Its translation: CASSESTGRPQHF.

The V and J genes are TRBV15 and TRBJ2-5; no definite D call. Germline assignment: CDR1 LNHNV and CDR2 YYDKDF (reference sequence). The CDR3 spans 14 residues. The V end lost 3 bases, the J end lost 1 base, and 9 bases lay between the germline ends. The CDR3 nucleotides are TGTGCCACCAGCAGTGTGGCAGTCCAAGAGACCCAGTACTTC. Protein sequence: CATSSVAVQETQYF.

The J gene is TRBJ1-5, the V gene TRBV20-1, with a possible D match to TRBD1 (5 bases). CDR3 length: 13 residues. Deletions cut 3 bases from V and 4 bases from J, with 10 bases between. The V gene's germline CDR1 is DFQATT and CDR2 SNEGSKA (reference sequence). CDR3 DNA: TGCAGTGCTAGTACCAGGGTGAATCAGCCCCAGCATTTT. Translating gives CSASTRVNQPQHF.

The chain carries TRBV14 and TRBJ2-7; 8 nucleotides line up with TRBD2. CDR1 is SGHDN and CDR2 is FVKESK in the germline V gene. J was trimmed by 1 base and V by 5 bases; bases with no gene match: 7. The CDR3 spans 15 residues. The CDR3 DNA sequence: TGTGCCAGCAGCGACCCGGGACTAGGATCCTACGAGCAGTACTTC. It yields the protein CASSDPGLGSYEQYF.

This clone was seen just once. The DNA of the CDR3 is TGTGCCAGCAGCCAGTCCGCAGGGAAAGTGGGCTATGGCTACACCTTC. Its translation: CASSQSAGKVGYGYTF. The chain joins TRBV4-2 to TRBJ1-2; possibly TRBD1 for D (5 bases). Germline loops: CDR1 LGHNA, CDR2 YNFKEQ. V dropped 3 bases and J dropped 4 bases, with 18 bases sitting between them. The CDR3 covers 16 residues.

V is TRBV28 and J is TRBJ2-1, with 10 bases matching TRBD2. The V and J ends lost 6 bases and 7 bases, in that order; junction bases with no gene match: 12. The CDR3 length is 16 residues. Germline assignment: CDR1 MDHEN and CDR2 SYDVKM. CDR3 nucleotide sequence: TGTGCCAGCAGACTTAGCGGGGGGCCTCCGTCAAATGAGCAGTTCTTC. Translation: CASRLSGGPPSNEQFF.

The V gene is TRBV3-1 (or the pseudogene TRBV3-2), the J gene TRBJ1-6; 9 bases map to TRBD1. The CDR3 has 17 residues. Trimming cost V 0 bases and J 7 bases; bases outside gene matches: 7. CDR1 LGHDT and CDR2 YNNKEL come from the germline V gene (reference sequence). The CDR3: CASSQERRDRVNSPLHF. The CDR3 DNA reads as TGTGCCAGCAGCCAAGAGAGGCGGGACAGGGTGAATTCACCCCTCCACTTT.